These 27 T cell receptor beta chains were all obtained from the same sample, sequenced in a study of Graves' ophthalmopathy and Graves' hyperthyroidism (dated by TCRdb to the late 2010s). The instrument was an Illumina HiSeq 2000. TCR beta CDR3 regions were amplified from RNA transcripts for repertoire sequencing. The first round of RT-PCR was done with HTBI primers and the Qiagen OneStep RT-PCR kit, and was followed by a second round of multiplex PCR, then size selection and purification. TCRdb itself trimmed the public reads at Q25 with fastp, ran MiXCR and retained productive beta chains. Entries that share a CDR3 protein sequence are merged under the most common genes and DNA. In all, the sample holds around 670,000 distinct CDR3 sequences, and roughly 40% of those were seen once. The ten largest make up around 40% of the sample. The sequencing sample was made of peripheral blood. Receptor source: an adult man with Graves' ophthalmopathy.

The chain has TRBV7-3 and TRBJ2-3; D remains unclear. The V end lost 2 bases, the J end lost 2 bases, and 11 bases lay between the germline ends. This CDR3 is built from 15 residues. Germline V CDR1 and CDR2: SGHTA, FQGTGA. The CDR3 reads CASSLGPMNTDTQYF. CDR3 coding DNA: TGTGCCAGCAGCTTAGGGCCGATGAACACAGATACGCAGTATTTT.

The V and J genes are TRBV5-6 and TRBJ2-7, with 7 bases lining up with TRBD2. The CDR3 consists of 14 residues. The junction had 5 bases not matched to a gene; V was cut back by 0 bases and J by 5 bases. CDR1 SGHDT and CDR2 YYEEEE come from the germline V gene. The CDR3 DNA follows: TGTGCCAGCAGCTTGGGCGGGAGCGGCGACGAGCAGTACTTC. Protein product: CASSLGGSGDEQYF.

The chain uses TRBV28 and TRBJ1-3; D ambiguous. The V gene's germline CDR1 is MDHEN and CDR2 SYDVKM. The CDR3 is 15 residues long. Trimming took 10 bases from V and 0 from J, leaving 16 bases between them. The CDR3 protein is CATWGAVSSGNTIYF. The CDR3 nucleotides read TGTGCCACTTGGGGAGCCGTTTCCTCTGGAAACACCATATATTTT.

Of note for this clonotype: The CDR3 ends on some other residue instead of the conserved phenylalanine or tryptophan, so this is likely a read error. The chain links TRBV20-1 to TRBJ2-7; D remains unclear. CDR3 length equals 12 residues. V was cut by 3 bases and J by 4 bases, with 10 bases left in between. Germline V CDR1 and CDR2: DFQATT, SNEGSKA (reference sequence). DNA of the CDR3: TGCAGTGCTAGCGTGCAGGAGTACGAGCAGTACTCC. Protein product: CSASVQEYEQYS.

A word on this clonotype: The junction shows a germline mismatch at one end, possibly a read error. CDR3 sequence (DNA): TGTGCCAGCAGCCCAGCAGGGGAGAGAACCTACGAGCAGTACTTC. As protein: CASSPAGERTYEQYF. The chain carries TRBV4-1 and TRBJ2-7; possible D gene TRBD1, 6 bases. The CDR3 covers 15 residues. Germline CDR1 and CDR2: MGHRA and YSYEKL.

Turning to this clonotype: Since a much larger clone is just one base distant, this may be a read error. J is TRBJ2-7 and V is TRBV15; no clear D. Between the trimmed V and J ends, which lost 0 bases and 2 bases, there was a span of 8 bases. Germline V gene data show CDR1 as LNHNV and CDR2 as YYDKDF (reference sequence). The CDR3 totals 14 residues. CDR3 residues: CATSRERVPYEQYF. DNA for the CDR3: TGTGCCACCAGCAGAGAACGGGTCCCCTACGAGCAGTACTTC.

This chain links TRBV29-1 with TRBJ1-2; TRBD1 matches at 7 bases. V shed 8 bases and J 3 bases; nucleotides not matched to a gene: 9. The CDR3 is made up of 13 amino acids. Looked up from germline, CDR1 is SQVTM and CDR2 is ANQGSEA. The CDR3: CSLQTGVDYGYTF. The CDR3 DNA reads as TGCAGCTTGCAAACAGGGGTCGACTATGGCTACACCTTC.

The chain uses TRBV6-6 and TRBJ1-2, with D perhaps TRBD1 (5 bases). The CDR3 is 14 amino acids. The germline V and J ends were trimmed by 0 bases and 7 bases, with 12 bases remaining between them. The germline CDR1 and CDR2 sequences are MNHNY and SVGAGI (reference sequence). The CDR3 sequence is CASSYSDTPGGYTF. CDR3 DNA sequence: TGTGCCAGCAGTTACTCGGACACACCGGGTGGCTACACCTTC.

At least ten counts were recorded for this clonotype. The chain joins TRBV20-1 to TRBJ2-7; no definite D call. V was trimmed by 1 base and J by 7 bases, leaving 11 bases between them. Germline CDR1 and CDR2: DFQATT and SNEGSKA (reference sequence). This CDR3 has 12 amino acids. In DNA, the CDR3 is TGCAGTGCTAGAGGACTTCTGGGGGAGCAGTACTTC. Translating gives CSARGLLGEQYF.

This chain uses TRBV2 with TRBJ2-7; 7 positions match TRBD1. V was pared by 7 bases and J by 1 base, with 7 bases of the junction left unmatched. The germline V gene has CDR1 SNHLY and CDR2 FYNNEI. This CDR3 region has 14 residues. CDR3: CASNEGRGSYEQYF. The CDR3 DNA reads TGTGCCAGCAATGAGGGCAGGGGGTCCTACGAGCAGTACTTC.

The V gene is TRBV28, the J gene TRBJ2-7; 7 bases map to TRBD2. The CDR3 extends over 13 amino acids. Germline V lookup: CDR1 MDHEN, CDR2 SYDVKM. Losses at the gene ends were 3 bases for V and 12 bases for J; bases not matched to a gene: 11. In DNA, the CDR3 is TGTGCCAGCAGTTTGCAGCGGGAAGCCCGGGGGTACTTC. Amino acids: CASSLQREARGYF.

The gene calls are TRBV10-3 and TRBJ2-3; TRBD2 aligns across 13 bases. The CDR3 loop spans 14 amino acids. Germline loops: CDR1 ENHRY, CDR2 SYGVKD. J gave up 3 bases and V 9 bases, and 3 bases lay outside the gene matches. CDR3 bases: TGTGCCATGAGGACTAGCGGGAGAACAGATACGCAGTATTTT. Translating gives CAMRTSGRTDTQYF.

This clonotype has at least ten counts. The V call is TRBV9, the J call TRBJ2-7, with 8 bases identical to TRBD1. The germline CDR1 and CDR2 sequences are SGDLS and YYNGEE. This CDR3 has 13 residues. With V trimmed by 4 bases and J by 5 bases, 5 bases remained unmatched. CDR3 nucleotides: TGTGCCAGCAGCCCACCACAGGGGGACGAGCAGTACTTC. The encoded protein is CASSPPQGDEQYF.

V is TRBV7-9 and J is TRBJ2-7; D gene unclear. CDR1 SEHNR and CDR2 FQNEAQ come from the germline V gene (reference sequence). CDR3 length equals 15 residues. V shed 5 bases and J shed 1 base, with 15 bases lying between them. The chain's CDR3 is CASSQEPRDSYEQYF. CDR3 nucleotides: TGTGCCAGCAGCCAAGAACCTAGAGATTCCTACGAGCAGTACTTC.

This clonotype has a count of ten or more. The chain recombines TRBV11-2 with TRBJ1-6, with D perhaps matching TRBD1 (5 bases). This CDR3 comprises 14 residues. Germline lookup yields CDR1 SGHAT and CDR2 FQNNGV. V lost 6 bases, J lost 12 bases, and 18 bases lay in between. CDR3 bases: TGTGCCAGCAGTTCCGACAGCGGTCGGGGACCCCTCCACTTT. Its translation is CASSSDSGRGPLHF.

A remark on this clonotype: A junction end diverges from the germline sequence, so it may reflect a read error. The rearrangement joins TRBV20-1 to TRBJ2-7; no definite D call. The CDR3 extends over 13 amino acids. Per the germline V gene, CDR1 is DFQATT and CDR2 is SNEGSKA (reference sequence). CDR3 sequence reads: CSARFPSAYERYF. The CDR3 DNA is TGCAGTGCTAGGTTCCCTTCTGCTTACGAGCGGTACTTC.

Turning to this clonotype: A read error may account for a junction end that differs from germline. This chain connects TRBV10-2 to TRBJ1-4; D may be TRBD1 (6 bases). Germline-derived CDR1 and CDR2 are WSHSY and SAAADI. There are 14 residues in the CDR3. CDR3 nucleotide sequence: TGCGCCATCAGTGAGTCGAGGAGGGGGGAGAAACTGTTTTTT. The encoded protein is CAISESRRGEKLFF.

Only a few counts were recorded for this clonotype. The chain joins TRBV7-9 to TRBJ1-4; D might be TRBD1 (5 bases). Per the germline V gene, CDR1 is SEHNR and CDR2 is FQNEAQ (reference sequence). Trimming shortened V by 5 bases and J by 2 bases, and 12 bases separated the two germline ends. The length of the CDR3 is 15 residues. In nucleotides, the CDR3 is TGTGCCAGCAGCCAAGGGGCCCAGACTAATGAAAAACTGTTTTTT. Its protein is CASSQGAQTNEKLFF.

The chain joins TRBV2 to TRBJ2-6; TRBD1 might be the D (6 bases). CDR3 length equals 16 residues. The germline V gene encodes CDR1 SNHLY and CDR2 FYNNEI. Between the trimmed V and J ends, which lost 3 bases and 4 bases, there was a span of 13 bases. The CDR3 spells CASSDGTTHGANVLTF. CDR3 nucleotides: TGTGCCAGCAGTGACGGGACAACACACGGGGCCAACGTCCTGACTTTC.

The V and J genes are TRBV7-8 and TRBJ1-1; tentatively, D is TRBD1 (6 bases). The germline V gene encodes CDR1 SGHVS and CDR2 FQNEAQ. The CDR3 runs to 18 residues. The V gene lost 5 bases and the J gene lost 1 base, with 23 bases spanning the gap. The DNA for the CDR3 is TGTGCCAGCAGCGGGGGCGGGGGAGCCCCTAAAACGAACACTGAAGCTTTCTTT. It codes for CASSGGGGAPKTNTEAFF.

This clonotype was counted between two and nine times. The chain joins TRBV7-9 to TRBJ2-2; no firm D call. The CDR3 runs 13 residues. The germline CDR1 and CDR2 sequences are SEHNR and FQNEAQ (reference sequence). V shed 6 bases and J shed 4 bases, with 9 bases lying between them. Here the CDR3 reads CASRVSGTGELFF. The CDR3 DNA follows: TGTGCCAGCAGGGTATCGGGCACCGGGGAGCTGTTTTTT.

Points on this clonotype: A much more abundant neighbour one base away suggests this may be a read error. Since no conserved phenylalanine or tryptophan closes the CDR3, a read error is the likely cause. The chain has TRBV29-1 and TRBJ2-7; 10 bases match TRBD1. The V and J ends lost 6 bases and 7 bases, in that order; junction bases with no gene match: 3. Per germline, CDR1 SQVTM and CDR2 ANQGSEA. This CDR3 has 11 residues. The CDR3 protein is CSVGTGEEQYL. In DNA form, the CDR3 reads TGCAGCGTCGGGACAGGGGAAGAGCAGTACCTC.

In this sample, this clonotype turned up many times. The chain joins TRBV10-1 to TRBJ1-1; no definite D call. The CDR3 runs 14 residues. Trimming removed 3 bases from V and 3 bases from J, with 11 bases in between. Germline values: CDR1 WNHNN, CDR2 SYGVQD (reference sequence). The CDR3 loop is CASSEAGRDTEAFF. CDR3 DNA sequence: TGCGCCAGCAGTGAAGCGGGAAGGGACACTGAAGCTTTCTTT.

Ten or more counts support this clonotype. The rearrangement links TRBV20-1 to TRBJ1-1; TRBD1 matches at 7 bases. V was clipped by 3 bases and J by 2 bases; unmatched bases: 12. The CDR3 totals 16 residues. Germline CDR1 is DFQATT and CDR2 is SNEGSKA (reference sequence). The CDR3 nucleotides are TGCAGTGCTAGGACTACCGACAGGGCGGTAAACACTGAAGCTTTCTTT. It codes for CSARTTDRAVNTEAFF.

This chain links TRBV2 with TRBJ1-4; the match to TRBD1 covers 8 bases. The germline V gene encodes CDR1 SNHLY and CDR2 FYNNEI. The CDR3 has 13 amino acids. V lost 4 bases and J lost 16; bases outside the gene matches: 11. This CDR3 is CASSATGDPKKFF. Written as DNA, the CDR3 is TGTGCCAGCAGTGCGACAGGGGATCCCAAAAAGTTTTTT.

The rearrangement uses TRBV29-1 and TRBJ2-7; 8 nucleotides line up with TRBD2. The germline CDR1 and CDR2 sequences are SQVTM and ANQGSEA. The V and J ends lost 8 bases and 3 bases, in that order; junction bases with no gene match: 6. CDR3 size: 12 residues. CDR3 sequence reads: CSSDREGYEQYF. The DNA for the CDR3 is TGCAGCAGTGATCGGGAGGGCTACGAGCAGTACTTC.

At least ten counts were recorded for this clonotype. The chain joins TRBV19 to TRBJ1-1; D gene unclear. This CDR3 has 12 residues. Germline-derived CDR1 and CDR2 are LNHDA and SQIVND (reference sequence). DNA for the CDR3: TGTGCGTCGTCCTCCGTGAACACTGAAGCTTTCTTT. This codes for CASSSVNTEAFF.